These 27 T cell receptor beta chains came from one sample sequenced in a study of T cell repertoires in cytomegalovirus infection. Antigen specificity for these receptors is unknown. TCRdb re-called the reads with MiXCR, one entry per CDR3 protein. The table lists about 60,000 distinct CDR3 sequences, around 20% of them singletons. The source was CD8+ T cells from cultured PBMCs, collected from culture after CMV antigen stimulation. These receptor sequences come from a human donor in good health (CMV status not recorded). Some clones in this sample may be carry-over from other donors' samples.

V and J are TRBV7-6 and TRBJ2-1; the D call may be TRBD1 or TRBD2 (5 bases each). The germline V gene encodes CDR1 SGHVS and CDR2 FNYEAQ. V was shortened by 4 bases and J by 0 bases, with 10 bases between the two germline ends. This CDR3 spans 15 amino acids. CDR3 bases: TGTGCCAGCAGCTCCGGGACCCTCTCCTACAATGAGCAGTTCTTC. This gives the protein CASSSGTLSYNEQFF.

Concerning this clonotype: This sequence may be a read error, since a much larger clone differs from it by one base. The V gene is TRBV6-2 or TRBV6-3, the J gene TRBJ2-1, with 10 bases aligning to TRBD1. Germline-derived CDR1 and CDR2 are MNHEY and SVGEGT. The CDR3 loop spans 16 amino acids. CDR3 amino acids: CDSSYLGQGDRNEQFF. DNA for the CDR3: TGTGACAGCAGTTACTTAGGACAGGGGGATAGGAATGAGCAGTTCTTC.

The chain carries TRBV27 and TRBJ2-1, with 10 positions matching TRBD1. The germline V gene has CDR1 MNHEY and CDR2 SMNVEV (reference sequence). CDR3 size: 18 residues. Trimming took 0 bases from V and 7 from J; bases not matched to a gene: 12. CDR3: CASSLSWLGTGELNEQFF. In DNA form, the CDR3 reads TGTGCCAGCAGTTTATCTTGGTTAGGGACAGGGGAGTTGAATGAGCAGTTCTTC.

CDR3 nucleotide sequence: TGCAGTGCTAGAGACCCGACTAGCGGGGTGGGTGAGCAGTTCTTC. Translating it yields CSARDPTSGVGEQFF. The rearrangement joins TRBV20-1 to TRBJ2-1; 11 bases are a match to TRBD2. Unmatched junction bases numbered 7, after V lost 0 bases and J lost 9 bases. This CDR3 region has 15 residues. Per the germline V gene, CDR1 is DFQATT and CDR2 is SNEGSKA (reference sequence).

This chain connects TRBV7-6 to TRBJ2-3; D not certain. This CDR3 is 16 amino acids long. Trimming removed 1 base at V and 2 bases at J, with 13 bases between. Germline values: CDR1 SGHVS, CDR2 FNYEAQ. The CDR3 coding sequence is TGTGCCAGCAGCTTAGGTCCCCGACCCCCCACAGATACGCAGTATTTT. It translates to CASSLGPRPPTDTQYF.

V and J are TRBV27 and TRBJ1-5; D uncertain. V was shortened by 4 bases and J by 7 bases, with 20 bases between the two germline ends. The CDR3 extends over 16 amino acids. Germline V gene lookup returns CDR1 MNHEY and CDR2 SMNVEV (reference sequence). The DNA of the CDR3 is TGTGCCAGCAGTTACTCTGGAGACGGGTCAAACCAGCCCCAGCATTTT. Translated, it gives CASSYSGDGSNQPQHF.

This clonotype was picked up a small number of times. The V and J genes are TRBV11-3 and TRBJ2-3; 9 nucleotides agree with TRBD1. With V trimmed by 5 bases and J by 6 bases, 12 bases remained unmatched. From germline, CDR1 is SGHNT and CDR2 YENEEA. This CDR3 has 16 residues. CDR3 DNA: TGTGCCAGCAGCCCTGCGACAGGGGGAGGCTTTGATACGCAGTATTTT. Encoded protein: CASSPATGGGFDTQYF.

The table lists this clonotype with a few counts. The chain has TRBV28 and TRBJ2-7, with unresolved D. This CDR3 is 12 amino acids long. CDR1 MDHEN and CDR2 SYDVKM come from the germline V gene. Trimming stripped 3 bases from V and 4 bases from J, with 7 bases between. The CDR3 protein is CASSLMEYEQYF. The CDR3 bases are TGTGCCAGCAGTTTGATGGAATACGAGCAGTACTTC. Filled out from reference TRBV28 and TRBJ2-7, the complete variable domain reads DVKVTQSSRYLVKRTGEKVFLECVQDMDHENMFWYRQDPGLGLRLIYFSYDVKMKEKGDIPEGYSVSREKKERFSLILESASTNQTSMYLCASSLMEYEQYFGPGTRLTVT.

This clonotype was seen only a few times. The chain links TRBV18 to TRBJ2-7; D may match TRBD1 or TRBD2 (5 bases each). Trimming stripped 1 base from V and 2 bases from J, with 9 bases between. This CDR3 has 14 residues. Germline V gives CDR1 KGHSH, CDR2 LQKENI. Written as DNA, the CDR3 is TGTGCCAGCTCACCACGGGGGTTTACCTACGAGCAGTACTTC. Residues: CASSPRGFTYEQYF.

Only a few counts were recorded for this clonotype. The chain employs TRBV11-3 and TRBJ2-1, with 9 bases matching TRBD2. V shed 1 base and J 15 bases; nucleotides not matched to a gene: 7. Germline V CDR1 and CDR2: SGHNT, YENEEA. The CDR3 is 13 amino acids. Written as DNA, the CDR3 is TGTGCCAGCAGCTTAGGTAGCGGGAGTCTGCCGTTCTTC. This codes for CASSLGSGSLPFF.

This clonotype was detected only a few times. V and J are TRBV12-3 or TRBV12-4 and TRBJ2-7; D gene unclear. V dropped 6 bases and J dropped 4 bases, with 10 bases sitting between them. CDR3 size: 12 residues. The DNA for the CDR3 is TGTGCCAGCAGCGAAACTTCTTACGAGCAGTACTTC. The encoded protein is CASSETSYEQYF.

V usage is TRBV20-1 and J usage is TRBJ2-5; D is possibly TRBD1 (6 bases). The CDR3 contains 12 residues. The ends were cut back, 5 bases at V and 6 bases at J, with 13 bases in the middle. The germline CDR1 and CDR2 sequences are DFQATT and SNEGSKA (reference sequence). DNA of the CDR3: TGCAGTGCTCACGGACAGCGACAGACCCAGTACTTC. Protein sequence: CSAHGQRQTQYF.

A remark on this clonotype: At one end, the junction sequence differs from germline, possibly due to a read error. The chain has TRBV4-1 and TRBJ2-2; D could derive from TRBD1 or TRBD2 (5 bases each). CDR1 MGHRA and CDR2 YSYEKL come from the germline V gene. This CDR3 has 16 residues. For the CDR3, the DNA is TGTGCCAGCAGCCAAGATATGAGGGGACCTACCGGGGAGCTGTTTTTT. This sequence encodes CASSQDMRGPTGELFF.

The chain is built from TRBV7-3 and TRBJ2-1; D is perhaps TRBD1 (7 bases). Looked up from germline, CDR1 is SGHTA and CDR2 is FQGTGA. The CDR3 is made up of 15 amino acids. Trimming removed 5 bases at V and 7 bases at J, with 18 bases between. The CDR3 bases are TGTGCCAGCAGCCCCCAGGGGGGCCCGGCGAATGAGCAGTTCTTC. Amino acids: CASSPQGGPANEQFF.

The chain carries TRBV6-8 and TRBJ1-2; perhaps TRBD1 as D (6 bases). Trimming cost V 2 bases and J 3 bases, with 7 bases left between them. CDR3 length: 13 residues. Germline V CDR1 and CDR2: MNHGY, SAAAGT. The CDR3 region is CASSYKGDYGYTF. CDR3 nucleotide sequence: TGTGCCAGCAGTTACAAGGGGGACTATGGCTACACCTTC.

The CDR3 loop is CASGTGTIHAFDTQYF. CDR3 DNA: TGTGCCAGCGGAACCGGGACGATCCACGCCTTCGATACGCAGTATTTT. V is TRBV27 and J is TRBJ2-3; the D call may be TRBD1 or TRBD2 (5 bases each). The CDR3 sequence is 16 residues long. V was shortened by 8 bases and J by 6 bases, with 24 bases between the two germline ends. Germline-derived CDR1 and CDR2 are MNHEY and SMNVEV (reference sequence).

V and J are TRBV7-2 and TRBJ2-1; 12 bases align to TRBD2. The CDR3 extends over 16 amino acids. V dropped 3 bases and J dropped 2; count of bases not matched to a gene: 2. CDR1 and CDR2 (germline): SGHTA, FQGNSA. CDR3 region: CASSFSSGRAYNEQFF. The CDR3 DNA reads TGTGCCAGCAGCTTCTCTAGCGGGAGGGCCTACAATGAGCAGTTCTTC.

This clonotype was detected only a few times. The chain carries TRBV7-6 and TRBJ2-7; weak D call: TRBD1 (5 bases). The germline V gene encodes CDR1 SGHVS and CDR2 FNYEAQ. Trimming left V 5 bases short and J 4 bases short, with 24 bases between. There are 17 residues in the CDR3. CDR3 in DNA: TGTGCCAGCAGCCAACCCCCCGGTAGTCCTGGGGCTTACGAGCAGTACTTC. Its translation is CASSQPPGSPGAYEQYF.

V gene TRBV7-9 combines with J gene TRBJ1-5; D gene uncertain. The V gene lost 6 bases and the J gene lost 8 bases, with 17 bases spanning the gap. CDR3 length: 14 amino acids. CDR1 is SEHNR, CDR2 FQNEAQ, per germline (reference sequence). For the CDR3, the DNA is TGTGCCAGCAGTCACACTGATAAAAGGGAGCCCCAGCATTTT. This encodes CASSHTDKREPQHF.

This clonotype was seen a few times. The chain employs TRBV7-2 and TRBJ2-3; a weak D match, TRBD1 (6 bases). CDR3 size: 11 residues. Germline V lookup: CDR1 SGHTA, CDR2 FQGNSA. V dropped 7 bases and J dropped 5 bases, with 7 bases sitting between them. The CDR3 DNA follows: TGTGCCAGCACCAGGGGAGATACGCAGTATTTT. The encoded protein is CASTRGDTQYF.

This clonotype was seen a handful of times. The chain links TRBV7-3 to TRBJ2-7, with TRBD2 matching 8 bases. The CDR3 extends over 14 amino acids. The junction had 5 bases not matched to a gene; V was cut back by 3 bases and J by 4 bases. The germline CDR1 and CDR2 sequences are SGHTA and FQGTGA. CDR3 protein: CASSFTGGIYEQYF. Written as DNA, the CDR3 is TGTGCCAGCAGCTTTACGGGGGGGATTTACGAGCAGTACTTC. Combining the CDR3 with reference TRBV7-3 and TRBJ2-7 gives the whole variable domain GAGVSQTPSNKVTEKGKYVELRCDPISGHTALYWYRQSLGQGPEFLIYFQGTGAADDSGLPNDRFFAVRPEGSVSTLKIQRTERGDSAVYLCASSFTGGIYEQYFGPGTRLTVT.

The chain employs TRBV11-2 and TRBJ2-3, with D unresolved. Germline V gene data show CDR1 as SGHAT and CDR2 as FQNNGV. V shed 5 bases and J shed 0 bases, with 3 bases lying between them. This CDR3 has 12 residues. The CDR3 sequence: CASSPSTDTQYF. CDR3 bases: TGTGCCAGCAGCCCCAGCACAGATACGCAGTATTTT.

This clonotype was seen at least ten times. This sequence joins TRBV19 and TRBJ1-2, with TRBD1 identical over 7 bases. The CDR3 contains 18 residues. The V gene end was trimmed by 4 bases and the J gene end by 3 bases; junction bases not matched to a gene: 17. Germline assignment: CDR1 LNHDA and CDR2 SQIVND (reference sequence). In DNA, the CDR3 is TGTGCCAGTAGTAACAGACAGGGAATAGTACTGACGGACTATGGCTACACCTTC. This translates into CASSNRQGIVLTDYGYTF.

This clonotype has only a few counts. V and J are TRBV7-8 and TRBJ2-3; D unresolved. Germline lookup yields CDR1 SGHVS and CDR2 FQNEAQ. Trimming stripped 4 bases from V and 2 bases from J, with 13 bases between. This CDR3 comprises 15 residues. The CDR3 here is CASSSVGFYTDTQYF. CDR3 nucleotide sequence: TGTGCCAGCAGCTCCGTCGGGTTTTACACAGATACGCAGTATTTT.

This clonotype was seen a handful of times. The rearrangement uses TRBV7-2 and TRBJ2-7, with D possibly TRBD2 on 5 matching bases. This CDR3 comprises 13 residues. The ends were cut back, 5 bases at V and 2 bases at J, with 10 bases in the middle. The germline V gene encodes CDR1 SGHTA and CDR2 FQGNSA. The CDR3 bases are TGTGCCAGCAGCCCCGAGGGCACCTACGAGCAGTACTTC. Amino acid sequence: CASSPEGTYEQYF.

This clonotype was seen many times. The rearrangement joins TRBV3-1 to TRBJ2-5, with unresolved D. The V end was cut by 2 bases, the J end by 3 bases, with 13 bases between. There are 15 residues in the CDR3. CDR1 is LGHDT, CDR2 YNNKEL, per germline (reference sequence). CDR3 DNA sequence: TGTGCCAGCAGCCAATTACCCCTGCCAGAAGAGACCCAGTACTTC. Translation gives CASSQLPLPEETQYF.

This clonotype was counted a few times. V usage is TRBV5-6 and J usage is TRBJ2-1, with 7 bases aligning to TRBD1. The germline CDR1 and CDR2 sequences are SGHDT and YYEEEE. The CDR3 is 14 amino acids. The junction had 8 bases not matched to a gene; V was cut back by 2 bases and J by 9 bases. The DNA of the CDR3 is TGTGCCAGCAGCTTCGGACAGGCAAACGCTGAGCAGTTCTTC. Translating gives CASSFGQANAEQFF.